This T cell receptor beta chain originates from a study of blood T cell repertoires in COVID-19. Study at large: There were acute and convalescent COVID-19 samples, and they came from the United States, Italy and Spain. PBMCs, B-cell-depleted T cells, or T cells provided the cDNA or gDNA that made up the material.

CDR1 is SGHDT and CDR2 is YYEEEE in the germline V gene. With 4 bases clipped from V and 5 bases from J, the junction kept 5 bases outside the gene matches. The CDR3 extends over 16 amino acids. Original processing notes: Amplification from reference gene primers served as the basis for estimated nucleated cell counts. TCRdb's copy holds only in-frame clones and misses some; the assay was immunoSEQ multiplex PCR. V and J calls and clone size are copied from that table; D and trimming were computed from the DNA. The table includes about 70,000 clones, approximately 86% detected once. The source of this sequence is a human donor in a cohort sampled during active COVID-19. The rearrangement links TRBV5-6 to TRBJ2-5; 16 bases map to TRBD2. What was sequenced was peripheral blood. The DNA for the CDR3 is TGTGCCAGCAGCCAGGGACTAGCGGGGGGGACGGAGACCCAGTACTTC. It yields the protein CASSQGLAGGTETQYF.